This T cell receptor beta chain emerged from a study of CD8+ T cells in alopecia areata. Treatment noted: oral pan-JAK inhibitor, 5-10 mg twice daily. Extraction and reverse transcription of RNA yielded cDNA as the sequencing template. Using immunoSEQ multiplex PCR, the repertoire was profiled, and TCRdb retains in-frame clones only, with some absent. The data show about 150,000 clones, 50% to 65% seen once. The clonotype was recovered from a human donor with alopecia areata. The sample consisted of CD8+ T cells sorted from blood, taken at week 4, from a patient treated with tofacitinib.

CDR3 residues: CAWSLGVGDTEAFF. The CDR3 DNA reads TGTGCCTGGAGCCTGGGGGTTGGCGACACTGAAGCTTTCTTT. The rearrangement joins TRBV30 to TRBJ1-1; D perhaps matches TRBD1 (5 bases). Trimming pared 3 bases from V and 3 bases from J, leaving 14 bases between. Germline V lookup: CDR1 GTSNPN, CDR2 SVGIG (reference sequence). This CDR3 comprises 14 residues.